One and the same sample provided the 14 T cell receptor beta chains below, sequenced in a study of blood T cell repertoires in COVID-19 (dated by TCRdb to 2020 to 2022). Library preparation was by the immunoSEQ multiplex PCR assay. Held by TCRdb, this immuneACCESS table contains in-frame sequences only and omits some clones. Under half of the omission traces to an unresolved V gene where checked; the cause of the rest is unknown. For this sample there are approximately 390,000 clones; around 87% appear just once. Together, the top ten hold about 2.3% of the sample. The sequencing sample was made of peripheral blood. These receptors were collected from a woman aged 55 to 70 with COVID-19, enrolled during active disease.

The chain recombines TRBV3-1 (or the pseudogene TRBV3-2) with TRBJ2-3; 9 nucleotides line up with TRBD2. The CDR3 consists of 18 residues. Trimming cost V 1 base and J 2 bases; bases outside gene matches: 10. Germline CDR1 LGHDT, CDR2 YNNKEL (reference sequence). In DNA, the CDR3 is TGTGCCAGCAGCCAAGTCGCCCTAGCGGGGTTTTCCACAGATACGCAGTATTTT. Translated: CASSQVALAGFSTDTQYF.

This clone has only one observation. V and J are TRBV19 and TRBJ2-7, with D unresolved. Germline V gene data show CDR1 as LNHDA and CDR2 as SQIVND (reference sequence). V was cut by 1 base and J by 1 base, with 11 bases left in between. This CDR3 has 15 amino acids. The CDR3 region has the DNA TGTGCCAGTAGTATAGGTCAGGCAGCTTCCTACGAGCAGTACTTC. Translating gives CASSIGQAASYEQYF.

There are a few counts of this clone. The V and J genes are TRBV7-6 and TRBJ1-2; 11 nucleotides align to TRBD1. This CDR3 has 15 amino acids. Trimming removed 5 bases from V and 7 bases from J; junction bases left unmatched: 9. CDR1 is SGHVS and CDR2 is FNYEAQ in the germline V gene. In DNA form, the CDR3 reads TGTGCCAGCAGCCCGGGACAGGGGGAGTTTGGTGGCTACACCTTC. Residues: CASSPGQGEFGGYTF.

The genes are TRBV27 and TRBJ2-6; 8 bases fit TRBD1. The germline V gene encodes CDR1 MNHEY and CDR2 SMNVEV (reference sequence). V dropped 1 base and J dropped 2; count of bases not matched to a gene: 7. CDR3 length: 18 amino acids. The DNA of the CDR3 is TGTGCCAGCAGTTTATTGGGCAGGGGGCTTCCTGGGGCCAACGTCCTGACTTTC. It is translated as CASSLLGRGLPGANVLTF.

V and J are TRBV11-2 and TRBJ2-3, with 7 nucleotides matching TRBD1. The CDR3 sequence is 15 residues long. The V segment lost 0 bases and the J segment 3 bases; nucleotides outside the gene matches: 3. Germline CDR1 and CDR2: SGHAT and FQNNGV. The CDR3 loop is CASSLDRGLTDTQYF. The CDR3, as DNA: TGTGCCAGCAGCTTAGACAGGGGGTTGACAGATACGCAGTATTTT.

The table lists this clone with a few counts. Here the CDR3 reads CASSLAGWSSYNSPLHF. CDR3 sequence (DNA): TGTGCCAGCAGCTTAGCGGGTTGGAGCTCCTATAATTCACCCCTCCACTTT. The chain recombines TRBV7-8 with TRBJ1-6; D gene unclear. V was pared by 0 bases and J by 0 bases, with 9 bases between. CDR3 length: 17 amino acids. CDR1 is SGHVS, CDR2 FQNEAQ, per germline.

V usage is TRBV19 and J usage is TRBJ1-6; D perhaps matches TRBD1 (5 bases). V was cut by 2 bases and J by 3 bases, with 11 bases left in between. This CDR3 comprises 16 residues. The germline CDR1 and CDR2 sequences are LNHDA and SQIVND (reference sequence). In nucleotides, the CDR3 is TGTGCCAGTAGTATAAACAGGTCGAACTATAATTCACCCCTCCACTTT. This gives the protein CASSINRSNYNSPLHF.

The CDR3 is CASSFSGRTDTQYF. CDR3 bases: TGTGCCAGCAGCTTTAGCGGTCGCACAGATACGCAGTATTTT. This sequence joins TRBV7-2 and TRBJ2-3; D possibly corresponds to TRBD2 (6 bases). This CDR3 is 14 amino acids long. Looked up from germline, CDR1 is SGHTA and CDR2 is FQGNSA. Trimming stripped 3 bases from V and 1 base from J, with 8 bases between.

V gene TRBV18 combines with J gene TRBJ2-5; no firm D call. The germline CDR1 and CDR2 sequences are KGHSH and LQKENI. The CDR3 consists of 13 residues. V was clipped by 0 bases and J by 6 bases, with 8 bases between them. The CDR3 DNA sequence: TGTGCCAGCTCACCACCCGAGGAGAAGACCCAGTACTTC. Its protein is CASSPPEEKTQYF. Variable domain in full (rest from reference TRBV18 and TRBJ2-5): NAGVMQNPRHLVRRRGQEARLRCSPMKGHSHVYWYRQLPEEGLKFMVYLQKENIIDESGMPKERFSAEFPKEGPSILRIQQVVRGDSAAYFCASSPPEEKTQYFGPGTRLLVL.

V gene TRBV15 combines with J gene TRBJ2-7, with 8 positions matching TRBD2. V shed 0 bases, J shed 5 bases, and the junction held 6 bases outside the gene matches. The CDR3 is 15 amino acids. CDR1 and CDR2 from the germline V gene are LNHNV and YYDKDF (reference sequence). CDR3 loop: CATSRDPGGLNEQYF. CDR3 coding DNA: TGTGCCACCAGCAGAGATCCGGGGGGGCTAAACGAGCAGTACTTC.

The sample holds one count of this clone. The chain uses TRBV5-1 and TRBJ1-1; TRBD1 might be the D (6 bases). The CDR3 loop spans 17 amino acids. Trimming shortened V by 0 bases and J by 0 bases, and 15 bases separated the two germline ends. The V gene's germline CDR1 is SGHRS and CDR2 YFSETQ. CDR3 sequence reads: CASSLARGGALNTEAFF. The DNA for the CDR3 is TGCGCCAGCAGCTTGGCTCGTGGGGGGGCGCTGAACACTGAAGCTTTCTTT.

The V call is TRBV28, the J call TRBJ2-7, with D maybe TRBD1 (5 bases). Germline V gene lookup returns CDR1 MDHEN and CDR2 SYDVKM. Trimming took off 4 bases at V and 2 bases at J, with 15 bases between the two ends. The CDR3 covers 15 residues. The CDR3 DNA reads TGTGCCAGCAGTTCCCCAGGGCGAAGTACCTACGAGCAGTACTTC. It encodes CASSSPGRSTYEQYF.

The rearrangement uses TRBV11-2 and TRBJ2-1; 15 nucleotides agree with TRBD2. V lost 4 bases, J lost 0 bases, and 4 bases stayed unmatched. Germline V gene data show CDR1 as SGHAT and CDR2 as FQNNGV. This CDR3 comprises 18 residues. The chain's CDR3 is CASSSGLAGGSSYNEQFF. The CDR3 DNA reads TGTGCCAGCAGCTCAGGACTAGCGGGGGGGAGCTCCTACAATGAGCAGTTCTTC.

The V call is TRBV12-3 or TRBV12-4, the J call TRBJ1-2; the match to TRBD1 covers 9 bases. CDR3 length: 13 amino acids. The J segment lost 4 bases and the V segment lost 7 bases, leaving 4 bases of the junction unmatched. This chain's CDR3 is CASTMTGGYGYTF. Here the CDR3 DNA reads TGTGCCAGCACCATGACAGGGGGCTATGGCTACACCTTC.